What follows are 3 T cell receptor beta chains derived from one specimen sequenced in a study of cytomegalovirus exposure and HLA in healthy donors. Amplification used 60 Vbeta primers and 13 Jbeta primers. TCRdb keeps only in-frame clones here, not all; method: immunoSEQ multiplex PCR. The sample shows approximately 160,000 clones, around 80% of them seen only once. The sample comprised PBMCs. The receptors come from a woman in her forties or fifties in good health and CMV-seropositive.

CDR3 residues: CASVRGLGGETQYF. The CDR3 DNA sequence: TGCGCCAGCGTTAGGGGTCTGGGTGGGGAGACCCAGTACTTC. The V call is TRBV5-1, the J call TRBJ2-5; a weak D match, TRBD1 (5 bases). The CDR3 is 14 amino acids. Germline CDR1 reads SGHRS; CDR2 reads YFSETQ. Trimming took 7 bases from V and 5 from J, leaving 18 bases between them.

The V call is TRBV11-2, the J call TRBJ2-3, with a possible D match to TRBD2 (6 bases). CDR3 length equals 16 residues. The V gene's germline CDR1 is SGHAT and CDR2 FQNNGV. V lost 5 bases to trimming and J lost 2 bases, with 17 bases between them. CDR3 sequence reads: CASSHPTGGVTDTQYF. CDR3 coding DNA: TGTGCCAGCAGCCATCCCACCGGGGGTGTCACAGATACGCAGTATTTT.

The chain combines TRBV6-1 with TRBJ2-7; 8 positions match TRBD1. The germline V gene encodes CDR1 MNHNS and CDR2 SASEGT. V shed 6 bases, J shed 3 bases, and the junction held 7 bases outside the gene matches. This CDR3 has 14 residues. The CDR3 spells CASRRTGGLYEQYF. CDR3 in DNA: TGTGCCAGCAGGAGAACAGGGGGTCTCTACGAGCAGTACTTC.